Here is one T cell receptor (beta chain) with its context. These data come from a study of blood T cell repertoires in COVID-19. Turning to the study itself: Spain, Italy and the United States supplied samples that represented acute and convalescent COVID-19.

Per the authors' pipeline: Reference gene primer amplification in the assay estimated nucleated cell counts. The data were produced by immunoSEQ multiplex PCR, yet TCRdb's version contains in-frame clones alone and is incomplete. V, J and clone size derive from that table, while D and trimming were established from the DNA sequence. The repertoire holds more than 250,000 clones, around 80% seen once, with about 1.2% in the top ten. This CDR3 region has 15 residues. Trimming left V 0 bases short and J 7 bases short, with 13 bases between. The germline CDR1 and CDR2 sequences are LGHNA and YNFKEQ. This TCR was sampled from a woman between 50 and 59 years old with acute or convalescent COVID-19. The chain combines TRBV4-2 with TRBJ1-5; weak D call: TRBD1 (5 bases). Sequencing was carried out using peripheral blood. The DNA of the CDR3 is TGTGCCAGCAGCCAAGAATGGGGGGTCGGCCAGCCCCAGCATTTT. It encodes CASSQEWGVGQPQHF.